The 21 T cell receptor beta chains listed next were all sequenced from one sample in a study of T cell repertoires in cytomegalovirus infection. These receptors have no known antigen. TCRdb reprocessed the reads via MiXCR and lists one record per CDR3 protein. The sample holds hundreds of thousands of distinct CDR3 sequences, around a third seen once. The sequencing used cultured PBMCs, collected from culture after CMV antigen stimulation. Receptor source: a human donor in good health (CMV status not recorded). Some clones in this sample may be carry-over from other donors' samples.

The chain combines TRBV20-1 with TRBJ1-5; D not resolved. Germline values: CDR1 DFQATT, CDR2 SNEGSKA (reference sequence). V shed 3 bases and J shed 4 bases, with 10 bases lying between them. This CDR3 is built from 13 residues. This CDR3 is CSARGDGNQPQHF. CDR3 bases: TGCAGTGCTAGGGGCGACGGGAATCAGCCCCAGCATTTT.

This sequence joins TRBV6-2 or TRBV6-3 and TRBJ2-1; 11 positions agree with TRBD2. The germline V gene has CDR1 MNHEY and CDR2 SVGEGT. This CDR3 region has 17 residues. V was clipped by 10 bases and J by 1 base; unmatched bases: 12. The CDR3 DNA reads TGTGCCACCTGGGGGCTAGCGGGAGGAGGGTCCTACAATGAGCAGTTCTTC. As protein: CATWGLAGGGSYNEQFF.

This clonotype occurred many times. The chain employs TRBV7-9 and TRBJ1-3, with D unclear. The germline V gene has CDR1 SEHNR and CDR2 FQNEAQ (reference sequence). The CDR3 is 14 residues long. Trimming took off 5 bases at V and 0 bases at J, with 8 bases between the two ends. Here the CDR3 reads CASSDTLSGNTIYF. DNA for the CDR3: TGTGCCAGCAGCGACACGCTCTCTGGAAACACCATATATTTT.

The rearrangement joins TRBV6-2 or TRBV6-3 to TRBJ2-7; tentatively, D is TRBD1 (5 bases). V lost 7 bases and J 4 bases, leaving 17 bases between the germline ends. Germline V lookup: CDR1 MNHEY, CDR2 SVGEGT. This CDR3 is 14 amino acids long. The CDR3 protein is CASTKGLVYYEQYF. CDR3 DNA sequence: TGTGCCAGCACCAAGGGGCTAGTTTATTACGAGCAGTACTTC.

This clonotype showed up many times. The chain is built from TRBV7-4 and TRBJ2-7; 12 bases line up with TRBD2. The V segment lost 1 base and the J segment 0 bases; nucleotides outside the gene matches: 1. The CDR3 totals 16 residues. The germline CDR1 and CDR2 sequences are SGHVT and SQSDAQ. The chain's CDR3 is CASSLVLAGGSYEQYF. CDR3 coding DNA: TGTGCCAGCAGCTTAGTACTAGCGGGGGGCTCCTACGAGCAGTACTTC.

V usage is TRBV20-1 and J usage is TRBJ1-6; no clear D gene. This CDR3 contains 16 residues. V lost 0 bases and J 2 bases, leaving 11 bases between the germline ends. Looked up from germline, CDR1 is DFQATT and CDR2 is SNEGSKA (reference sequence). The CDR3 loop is CSARDATSAYNSPLHF. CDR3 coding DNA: TGCAGTGCTAGAGATGCGACCAGCGCCTATAATTCACCCCTCCACTTT.

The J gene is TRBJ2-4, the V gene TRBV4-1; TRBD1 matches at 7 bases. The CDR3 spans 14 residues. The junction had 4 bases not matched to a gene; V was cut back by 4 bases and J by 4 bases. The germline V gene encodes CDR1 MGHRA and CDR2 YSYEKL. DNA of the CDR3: TGCGCCAGCAGCCTCCCGACAGGGAAAAACATTCAGTACTTC. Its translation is CASSLPTGKNIQYF.

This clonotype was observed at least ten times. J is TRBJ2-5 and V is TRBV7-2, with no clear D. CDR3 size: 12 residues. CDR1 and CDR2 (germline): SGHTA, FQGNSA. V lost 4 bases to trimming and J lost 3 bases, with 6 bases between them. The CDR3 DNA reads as TGTGCCAGCAGCTCGCAAAAAGAGACCCAGTACTTC. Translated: CASSSQKETQYF. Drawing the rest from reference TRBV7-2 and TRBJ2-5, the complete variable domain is GAGVSQSPSNKVTEKGKDVELRCDPISGHTALYWYRQSLGQGLEFLIYFQGNSAPDKSGLPSDRFSAERTGGSVSTLTIQRTQQEDSAVYLCASSSQKETQYFGPGTRLLVL.

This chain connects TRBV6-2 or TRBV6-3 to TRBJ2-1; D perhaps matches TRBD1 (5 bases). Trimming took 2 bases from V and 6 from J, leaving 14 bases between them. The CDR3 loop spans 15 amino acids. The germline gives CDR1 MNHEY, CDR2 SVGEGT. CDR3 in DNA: TGTGCCAGCAGTTACCCCCCGATGGGGCTCAATGAGCAGTTCTTC. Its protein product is CASSYPPMGLNEQFF.

The CDR3 DNA follows: TGTGCCAGCAGCTCCATCGACAGGGGCCATGGCTACACCTTC. Its protein product is CASSSIDRGHGYTF. The chain recombines TRBV7-6 with TRBJ1-2; 8 nucleotides align to TRBD1. With V trimmed by 4 bases and J by 6 bases, 7 bases remained unmatched. CDR1 is SGHVS, CDR2 FNYEAQ, per germline. The CDR3 sequence is 14 residues long.

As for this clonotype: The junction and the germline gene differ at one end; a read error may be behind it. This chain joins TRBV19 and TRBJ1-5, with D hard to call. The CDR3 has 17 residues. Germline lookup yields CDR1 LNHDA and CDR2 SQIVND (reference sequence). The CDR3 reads CARSIPAGDYSNQPQHF. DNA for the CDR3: TGTGCCCGTAGTATTCCTGCAGGAGACTATAGCAATCAGCCCCAGCATTTT.

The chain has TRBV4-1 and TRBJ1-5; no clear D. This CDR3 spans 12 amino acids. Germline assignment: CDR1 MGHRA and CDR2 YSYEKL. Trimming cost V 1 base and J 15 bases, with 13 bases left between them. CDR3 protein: CASSQGFSPTHF. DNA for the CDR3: TGCGCCAGCAGCCAAGGCTTTTCACCGACGCATTTT.

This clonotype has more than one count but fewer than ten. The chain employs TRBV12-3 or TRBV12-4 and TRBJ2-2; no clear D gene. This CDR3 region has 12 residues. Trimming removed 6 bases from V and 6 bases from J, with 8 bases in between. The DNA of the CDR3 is TGTGCCAGCAGCATGATTGCCGGGGAGCTGTTTTTT. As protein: CASSMIAGELFF.

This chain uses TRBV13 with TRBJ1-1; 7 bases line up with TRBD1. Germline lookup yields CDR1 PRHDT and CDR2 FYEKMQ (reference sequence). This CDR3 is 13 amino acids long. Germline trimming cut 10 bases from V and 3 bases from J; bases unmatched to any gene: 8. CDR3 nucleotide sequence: TGTGCCACCCGACAGGGACGGTACACTGAAGCTTTCTTT. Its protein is CATRQGRYTEAFF.

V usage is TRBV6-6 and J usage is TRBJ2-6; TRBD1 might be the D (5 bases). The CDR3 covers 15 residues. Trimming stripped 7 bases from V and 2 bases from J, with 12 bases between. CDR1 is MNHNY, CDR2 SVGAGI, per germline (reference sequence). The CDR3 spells CASTVGVAGANVLTF. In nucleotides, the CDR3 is TGTGCCAGCACCGTAGGGGTAGCTGGGGCCAACGTCCTGACTTTC.

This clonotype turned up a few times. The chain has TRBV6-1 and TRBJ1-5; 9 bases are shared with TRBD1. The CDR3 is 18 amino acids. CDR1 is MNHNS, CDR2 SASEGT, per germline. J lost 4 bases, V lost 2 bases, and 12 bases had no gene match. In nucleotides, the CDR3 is TGTGCCAGCAGTGAAAACTACAGGGGGCTAAGATTGAATCAGCCCCAGCATTTT. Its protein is CASSENYRGLRLNQPQHF.

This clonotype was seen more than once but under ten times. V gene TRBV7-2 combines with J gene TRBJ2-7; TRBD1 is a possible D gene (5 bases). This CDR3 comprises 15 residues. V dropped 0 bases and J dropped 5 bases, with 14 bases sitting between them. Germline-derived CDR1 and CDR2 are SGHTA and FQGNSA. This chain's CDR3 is CASSLAHLMDNEQYF. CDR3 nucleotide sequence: TGTGCCAGCAGCTTAGCCCACCTTATGGACAACGAGCAGTACTTC. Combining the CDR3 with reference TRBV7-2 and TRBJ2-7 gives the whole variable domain GAGVSQSPSNKVTEKGKDVELRCDPISGHTALYWYRQSLGQGLEFLIYFQGNSAPDKSGLPSDRFSAERTGGSVSTLTIQRTQQEDSAVYLCASSLAHLMDNEQYFGPGTRLTVT.

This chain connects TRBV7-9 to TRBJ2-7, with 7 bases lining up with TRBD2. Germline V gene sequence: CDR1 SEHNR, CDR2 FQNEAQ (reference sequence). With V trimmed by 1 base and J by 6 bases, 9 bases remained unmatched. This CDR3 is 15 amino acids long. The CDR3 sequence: CASSLVGLGGIEQYF. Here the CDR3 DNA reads TGTGCCAGCAGCTTAGTAGGACTAGGAGGTATCGAGCAGTACTTC.

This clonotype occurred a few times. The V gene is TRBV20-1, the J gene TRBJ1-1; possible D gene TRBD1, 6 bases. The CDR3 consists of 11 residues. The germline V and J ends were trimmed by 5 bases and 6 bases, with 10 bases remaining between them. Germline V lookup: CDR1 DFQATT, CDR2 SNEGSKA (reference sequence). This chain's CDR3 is CSAPRGPEAFF. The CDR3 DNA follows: TGCAGTGCTCCCCGGGGGCCTGAAGCTTTCTTT.

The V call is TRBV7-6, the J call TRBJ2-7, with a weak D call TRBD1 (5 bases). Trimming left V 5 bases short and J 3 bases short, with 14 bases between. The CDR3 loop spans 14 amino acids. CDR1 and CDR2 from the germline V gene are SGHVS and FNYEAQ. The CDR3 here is CASSTAGLVYEQYF. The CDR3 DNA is TGTGCCAGCAGCACAGCAGGGCTGGTCTACGAGCAGTACTTC.

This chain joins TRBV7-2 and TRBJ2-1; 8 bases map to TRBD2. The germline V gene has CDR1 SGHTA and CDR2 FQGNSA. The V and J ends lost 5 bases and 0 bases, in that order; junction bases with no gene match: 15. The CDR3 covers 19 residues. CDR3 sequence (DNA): TGTGCCAGCAGCCGGCGGGGACTTAGCGGGGTAGCCTCCTACAATGAGCAGTTCTTC. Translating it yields CASSRRGLSGVASYNEQFF.